This T cell receptor (beta chain) was identified in a study of cytomegalovirus exposure and HLA in healthy donors. About the study: In a later analysis, it was reported that the approximately 120 validation repertoires had been produced on the same platform as the roughly 700 repertoires belonging to the first cohort.

Separate from the approximately 670-subject first cohort was the approximately 120-subject validation cohort, to which the donors belonged. The assay was immunoSEQ multiplex PCR, and TCRdb's table has in-frame clones only and misses some. Here the sample spans fewer than 200,000 clones, around 85% being singletons. The clonotype was recovered from a woman in her thirties in good health and CMV-seronegative. The sample consisted of PBMCs.

CDR3 residues: CASSLTMMTDTQYF. The CDR3, as DNA: TGCGCCAGCAGCCTCACTATGATGACAGATACGCAGTATTTT. This chain uses TRBV5-1 with TRBJ2-3; D remains unclear. Germline lookup yields CDR1 SGHRS and CDR2 YFSETQ. The CDR3 has 14 amino acids. V was trimmed by 4 bases and J by 3 bases, leaving 12 bases between them.